This T cell receptor (beta chain) comes out of a study of CD8+ T cells in alopecia areata. Turning to the study itself: Twice a day, 5 to 10 mg of oral tofacitinib was administered to treated patients. General observations from the study: Because of a solitary nonresponder, the connection of baseline CD8+ expansion to response stays uncertain.

Germline V CDR1 and CDR2: SNHLY, FYNNEI. This CDR3 has 13 residues. The V and J ends lost 11 bases and 5 bases respectively, with 18 bases between them. A few counts support this clone. What it binds is unknown. Extracted RNA was reverse transcribed into cDNA, the sequencing template. The method was immunoSEQ multiplex PCR; TCRdb's version includes in-frame clones alone and lacks a portion of them. Here the sample spans around 300,000 clones, 60% being singletons. Regarding treatment: oral pan-JAK inhibitor, 5-10 mg twice daily. Specimens obtained from alopecia areata patients comprised lesional scalp punch biopsies and peripheral blood.

This material consisted of CD4+ T cells sorted from blood, taken at week 52, from a patient treated with tofacitinib. The V call is TRBV2, the J call TRBJ1-2; no clear D gene. This TCR came from a human donor with alopecia areata. The CDR3 loop reads CAGRADGGYGYTF. The CDR3 region has the DNA TGTGCCGGCCGAGCGGACGGAGGGTATGGCTACACCTTC.